What follows are 18 T cell receptor beta chains derived from one specimen sequenced in a study of cytomegalovirus exposure and HLA in healthy donors. Use of 60 Vbeta and 13 Jbeta primers characterized the PCR. The assay was immunoSEQ multiplex PCR, and TCRdb's table has in-frame clones only and misses some. The data show about 130,000 clones, 79% seen once. Material: PBMCs. The receptors here all came from a man between 40 and 49 years old in good health and CMV-seropositive.

V is TRBV5-1 and J is TRBJ2-5, with D possibly matching TRBD1 (6 bases). TRBJ2-7 explains the end of the DNA better; the J call may be wrong. The CDR3 consists of 15 residues. CDR1 is SGHRS and CDR2 is YFSETQ in the germline V gene. CDR3 nucleotides: TGCGCCAGCAGCTTGAGGGAGACAGGAGTCTACGAGCAGTACTTC. Translated: CASSLRETGVYEQYF.

The V gene is TRBV19, the J gene TRBJ1-1; D may be TRBD1 (5 bases). The germline V and J ends were trimmed by 5 bases and 4 bases, with 14 bases remaining between them. CDR3 length equals 14 residues. Germline-derived CDR1 and CDR2 are LNHDA and SQIVND (reference sequence). The CDR3 bases are TGTGCCAGTAGTCCACGGGGGTCGAGCACTGAAGCTTTCTTT. Its translation: CASSPRGSSTEAFF. The complete variable domain, with remaining parts taken from reference TRBV19 and TRBJ1-1, reads DGGITQSPKYLFRKEGQNVTLSCEQNLNHDAMYWYRQDPGQGLRLIYYSQIVNDFQKGDIAEGYSVSREKKESFPLTVTSAQKNPTAFYLCASSPRGSSTEAFFGQGTRLTVV.

This clone has just one count. The chain links TRBV25-1 to TRBJ1-2, with D unresolved. Germline V gives CDR1 MGHDK, CDR2 SYGVNS. The CDR3 covers 14 residues. Trimming removed 2 bases at V and 0 bases at J, with 7 bases between. CDR3 region: CASSEIAANYGYTF. The DNA for the CDR3 is TGTGCCAGCAGTGAAATAGCAGCTAACTATGGCTACACCTTC.

This clone turned up a few times. The chain is built from TRBV2 and TRBJ2-1; a weak D match, TRBD2 (6 bases). Germline CDR1 is SNHLY and CDR2 is FYNNEI. The CDR3 has 13 amino acids. The V end lost 6 bases, the J end lost 0 bases, and 6 bases lay between the germline ends. The CDR3 nucleotides are TGTGCCAGCAGCGGGAGCTCCTACAATGAGCAGTTCTTC. As protein: CASSGSSYNEQFF.

The V and J genes are TRBV19 and TRBJ1-5; 7 bases are a match to TRBD1. The germline gives CDR1 LNHDA, CDR2 SQIVND (reference sequence). The V gene end was trimmed by 6 bases and the J gene end by 2 bases; junction bases not matched to a gene: 7. CDR3 length: 15 residues. The CDR3 DNA reads TGTGCCAGTAGGAGCACAGGGGTGGGCAATCAGCCCCAGCATTTT. This translates into CASRSTGVGNQPQHF.

This chain connects TRBV19 to TRBJ2-1; 12 positions match TRBD2. J was trimmed by 3 bases and V by 0 bases; bases with no gene match: 6. The germline V gene encodes CDR1 LNHDA and CDR2 SQIVND (reference sequence). The length of the CDR3 is 18 residues. CDR3 residues: CASSIDLAGGKNYNEQFF. The CDR3 DNA is TGTGCCAGTAGTATAGATCTAGCGGGAGGGAAGAACTACAATGAGCAGTTCTTC.

V and J are TRBV5-5 and TRBJ1-4; 8 nucleotides align to TRBD1. The CDR3 extends over 15 amino acids. Germline CDR1 SGHKS, CDR2 YYEKEE (reference sequence). The V and J ends lost 1 base and 6 bases, in that order; junction bases with no gene match: 5. The CDR3 loop reads CASSLQGAGDEKLFF. The CDR3 nucleotides are TGTGCCAGCAGCTTGCAGGGGGCGGGAGATGAAAAACTGTTTTTT.

The chain joins TRBV5-1 to TRBJ2-3; TRBD2 is a possible D gene (6 bases). The germline CDR1 and CDR2 sequences are SGHRS and YFSETQ. Trimming stripped 2 bases from V and 1 base from J, with 8 bases between. The CDR3 has 14 residues. The CDR3 reads CASSFQRGTDTQYF. CDR3 nucleotide sequence: TGCGCCAGCAGCTTCCAGCGGGGCACAGATACGCAGTATTTT. Based on the CDR3 plus reference TRBV5-1 and TRBJ2-3, the full variable domain is KAGVTQTPRYLIKTRGQQVTLSCSPISGHRSVSWYQQTPGQGLQFLFEYFSETQRNKGNFPGRFSGRQFSNSRSEMNVSTLELGDSALYLCASSFQRGTDTQYFGPGTRLTVL.

This clone was seen more than once but under ten times. The V and J genes are TRBV18 and TRBJ2-5; 9 positions agree with TRBD2. CDR1 is KGHSH and CDR2 is LQKENI in the germline V gene. This CDR3 is built from 14 residues. V gave up 2 bases and J gave up 7 bases; unmatched junction bases: 5. CDR3 coding DNA: TGTGCCAGCTCACCAGCGGGAGGGCCGGGGACCCAGTACTTC. Its translation: CASSPAGGPGTQYF.

In its sample, this clone was seen once. The chain combines TRBV15 with TRBJ1-2; the D is unclear. Trimming took 0 bases from V and 3 from J, leaving 8 bases between them. The CDR3 spans 14 residues. Germline values: CDR1 LNHNV, CDR2 YYDKDF (reference sequence). Here the CDR3 DNA reads TGTGCCACCAGCAGAGACTACGCGGACTATGGCTACACCTTC. Amino acid sequence: CATSRDYADYGYTF.

The chain joins TRBV5-4 to TRBJ2-3; D is undetermined. The V gene lost 0 bases and the J gene lost 8 bases, with 10 bases spanning the gap. Germline V gene data show CDR1 as SGHNT and CDR2 as YYREEE (reference sequence). This CDR3 is 13 amino acids long. The CDR3 region is CASSLGARSTQYF. CDR3 in DNA: TGTGCCAGCAGCTTGGGGGCGCGTTCTACGCAGTATTTT. Filled out from reference TRBV5-4 and TRBJ2-3, the complete variable domain reads ETGVTQSPTHLIKTRGQQVTLRCSSQSGHNTVSWYQQALGQGPQFIFQYYREEENGRGNFPPRFSGLQFPNYSSELNVNALELDDSALYLCASSLGARSTQYFGPGTRLTVL.

This sequence joins TRBV6-6 and TRBJ1-4; 8 positions match TRBD1. CDR3 length: 15 amino acids. Germline values: CDR1 MNHNY, CDR2 SVGAGI (reference sequence). V shed 6 bases and J 7 bases; nucleotides not matched to a gene: 10. CDR3 bases: TGTGCCAGCAGAGACCTCAGGGGGCGTGGTGAAAAACTGTTTTTT. Residues: CASRDLRGRGEKLFF.

This chain links TRBV5-1 with TRBJ2-7, with 7 positions matching TRBD2. V lost 0 bases to trimming and J lost 1 base; unmatched junction nucleotides: 4. In germline, CDR1 is SGHRS, CDR2 YFSETQ. This CDR3 has 15 residues. The CDR3 protein is CASSLVVAGSYEQYF. The CDR3 DNA is TGCGCCAGCAGCTTGGTAGTAGCGGGTTCCTACGAGCAGTACTTC.

The chain combines TRBV19 with TRBJ2-7, with D tentatively TRBD1 (6 bases). This CDR3 is built from 15 residues. Germline assignment: CDR1 LNHDA and CDR2 SQIVND (reference sequence). V was trimmed by 4 bases and J by 0 bases, leaving 13 bases between them. The CDR3 DNA sequence: TGTGCCAGTAGTACTCTCCGGGACAACTCCTACGAGCAGTACTTC. It yields the protein CASSTLRDNSYEQYF.

This CDR3 reads CASRNRNRNNSPLHF. The CDR3 DNA reads as TGTGCCAGCAGGAACAGGAACCGCAATAATTCACCCCTCCACTTT. V is TRBV27 and J is TRBJ1-6, with D perhaps matching TRBD1 (5 bases). Per germline, CDR1 MNHEY and CDR2 SMNVEV (reference sequence). The CDR3 is 15 residues long. Trimming pared 6 bases from V and 5 bases from J, leaving 14 bases between.

The rearrangement links TRBV10-1 to TRBJ2-1, with 11 bases identical to TRBD2. CDR1 is WNHNN and CDR2 is SYGVQD in the germline V gene (reference sequence). The V gene end was trimmed by 2 bases and the J gene end by 4 bases; junction bases not matched to a gene: 1. The CDR3 extends over 15 amino acids. CDR3 in amino acids: CASSETSGGYNEQFF. The CDR3 DNA is TGCGCCAGCAGTGAGACTAGCGGGGGTTACAATGAGCAGTTCTTC.

This chain joins TRBV6-5 and TRBJ2-7; D ambiguous. This CDR3 comprises 14 residues. CDR1 is MNHEY, CDR2 SVGAGI, per germline. V shed 2 bases and J shed 6 bases, with 14 bases lying between them. As DNA, the CDR3 is TGTGCCAGCAGTTACAGCGCCTCCGTAAGCGAGCAGTACTTC. The encoded protein is CASSYSASVSEQYF.

The chain recombines TRBV5-1 with TRBJ2-1; D unclear. The V end lost 1 base, the J end lost 6 bases, and 8 bases lay between the germline ends. CDR1 and CDR2 from the germline V gene are SGHRS and YFSETQ. The CDR3 runs 13 residues. The CDR3 DNA sequence: TGCGCCAGCAGCTTGAATGTGGCCAATGAGCAGTTCTTC. Protein: CASSLNVANEQFF.